These 11 T cell receptor beta chains were all obtained from the same sample, sequenced in a study of T cell responses to AZD1222 COVID-19 vaccine. Libraries were prepared by immunoSEQ multiplex PCR; TCRdb keeps only in-frame clonotypes and omits some of them. The sample has more than 90,000 clones, around 87% seen once. Sequencing used peripheral blood, obtained 28 days after the second AZD1222 dose. These receptors were collected from an adult who received the AZD1222 COVID-19 vaccine.

CDR3 sequence: CASTTRRGRANGTDTQYF. Written as DNA, the CDR3 is TGTGCCAGCACTACTAGACGGGGGAGGGCCAACGGCACAGATACGCAGTATTTT. This chain connects TRBV7-2 to TRBJ2-3, with 7 bases identical to TRBD2. The germline V gene encodes CDR1 SGHTA and CDR2 FQGNSA. CDR3 size: 18 residues. The V segment lost 7 bases and the J segment 1 base; nucleotides outside the gene matches: 17.

The gene calls are TRBV6-1 and TRBJ2-2, with no clear D. The CDR3 totals 14 residues. V lost 1 base to trimming and J lost 5 bases, with 8 bases between them. Germline CDR1 is MNHNS and CDR2 is SASEGT. The DNA for the CDR3 is TGTGCCAGCAGTGAAGGTCTAGGGACCGGGGAGCTGTTTTTT. Protein sequence: CASSEGLGTGELFF.

The rearrangement uses TRBV7-9 and TRBJ2-7; TRBD2 agrees at 8 bases. V lost 2 bases, J lost 0 bases, and 3 bases stayed unmatched. The CDR3 runs to 15 residues. Germline CDR1 SEHNR, CDR2 FQNEAQ (reference sequence). Here the CDR3 DNA reads TGTGCCAGCAGCTTATTGACTAGCGCCTCCTACGAGCAGTACTTC. It specifies CASSLLTSASYEQYF.

The rearrangement joins TRBV27 to TRBJ2-7, with D perhaps matching TRBD1 (5 bases). The V gene lost 4 bases and the J gene lost 3 bases, with 16 bases spanning the gap. Germline V gene sequence: CDR1 MNHEY, CDR2 SMNVEV (reference sequence). This CDR3 spans 15 amino acids. DNA of the CDR3: TGTGCCAGCAGTTCCCGCACAGTAGGGGACTACGAGCAGTACTTC. Amino acids: CASSSRTVGDYEQYF.

This chain connects TRBV20-1 to TRBJ2-1, with TRBD2 matching over 7 bases. Germline-derived CDR1 and CDR2 are DFQATT and SNEGSKA (reference sequence). V lost 3 bases, J lost 6 bases, and 5 bases stayed unmatched. This CDR3 region has 13 residues. The CDR3 DNA reads TGCAGTGCTAGTCGGCGGGAGTTCAATGAGCAGTTCTTC. As protein: CSASRREFNEQFF.

This clone was seen just once. The V and J genes are TRBV19 and TRBJ1-3; 7 bases agree with TRBD1. The germline CDR1 and CDR2 sequences are LNHDA and SQIVND (reference sequence). J gave up 0 bases and V 7 bases, and 6 bases lay outside the gene matches. The CDR3 is 15 amino acids. The CDR3 DNA follows: TGTGCCAGTAAGAGGGACAGCTTCTCTGGAAACACCATATATTTT. Translating it yields CASKRDSFSGNTIYF.

J is TRBJ2-7 and V is TRBV5-1; D might be TRBD1 (6 bases). The CDR3 has 15 amino acids. CDR1 SGHRS and CDR2 YFSETQ come from the germline V gene. V was clipped by 4 bases and J by 2 bases, with 16 bases between them. The CDR3 region has the DNA TGCGCCAGCAGCCCGGACAGAGCAAGCACCTACGAGCAGTACTTC. This codes for CASSPDRASTYEQYF.

This chain uses TRBV5-1 with TRBJ1-2, with TRBD1 matching 7 bases. Trimming at V came to 4 bases and at J to 2 bases, leaving 2 bases not matched to a gene. Germline V gene data show CDR1 as SGHRS and CDR2 as YFSETQ. The CDR3 consists of 13 residues. CDR3 in amino acids: CASSQGQNYGYTF. The CDR3 DNA follows: TGCGCCAGCAGCCAGGGACAGAACTATGGCTACACCTTC.

J is TRBJ2-7 and V is TRBV2, with D perhaps TRBD1 (6 bases). V was clipped by 6 bases and J by 0 bases, with 9 bases between them. The germline gives CDR1 SNHLY, CDR2 FYNNEI. The CDR3 loop spans 13 amino acids. The CDR3 spells CASSGTLSYEQYF. CDR3 bases: TGTGCCAGCAGCGGGACACTCTCCTACGAGCAGTACTTC.

V and J are TRBV3-1 (or the pseudogene TRBV3-2) and TRBJ2-7; D remains unclear. V gave up 4 bases and J gave up 1 base, with 11 bases separating them. This CDR3 contains 14 residues. CDR1 is LGHDT, CDR2 YNNKEL, per germline (reference sequence). CDR3 DNA: TGTGCCAGCAGCCTCTCGTCCAGGTCCTACGAGCAGTACTTC. It is translated as CASSLSSRSYEQYF.

The V and J genes are TRBV3-1 (or the pseudogene TRBV3-2) and TRBJ2-3; D perhaps matches TRBD1 (5 bases). The germline CDR1 and CDR2 sequences are LGHDT and YNNKEL (reference sequence). The CDR3 covers 16 residues. V lost 4 bases and J 1 base, leaving 15 bases between the germline ends. CDR3 sequence: CASSPIVGRGTDTQYF. The DNA of the CDR3 is TGTGCCAGCAGCCCGATTGTGGGCAGGGGCACAGATACGCAGTATTTT.